This is a list of T cell receptor beta chains from one sample in a study of blood T cell repertoires in COVID-19. Produced via immunoSEQ multiplex PCR; TCRdb's table is partial and in-frame only. Of approximately 46,000 clones in the sample, approximately 80% were seen once. Sequencing input: peripheral blood. Receptors originate from a human donor in a cohort sampled during active COVID-19. The CDR3 runs from the conserved cysteine through the conserved F or W. D genes are given only for firm matches. The listing skips clone size in some rows; elsewhere it reads once, few, many or a size class.

clone_size: NA
j_call: TRBJ1-2
d_call: NA
v_call: TRBV7-2
cdr3_aa: CASSLVRYGYTF
cdr3_nt: TGTGCCAGCAGCTTAGTCCGCTATGGCTACACCTTC

clone_size: NA
j_call: TRBJ1-2
d_call: TRBD1
v_call: TRBV19
cdr3_aa: CASSGQVTNYGYTF
cdr3_nt: TGTGCCAGTAGTGGACAGGTTACTAACTATGGCTACACCTTC

clone_size: once
j_call: TRBJ2-5
d_call: NA
v_call: TRBV5-1
cdr3_aa: CASSRGDKESETQYF
cdr3_nt: TGCGCCAGCAGTAGGGGCGACAAGGAGAGCGAGACCCAGTACTTC

clone_size: few
j_call: TRBJ2-3
d_call: TRBD2
v_call: TRBV4-3
cdr3_aa: CASSQGGRVTDTQYF
cdr3_nt: TGCGCCAGCAGCCAAGGCGGGAGGGTGACAGATACGCAGTATTTT

clone_size: NA
j_call: TRBJ2-7
d_call: TRBD2
v_call: TRBV7-2
cdr3_aa: CASSRRLAASYEQYF
cdr3_nt: TGTGCCAGCAGCCGTCGACTAGCGGCTTCCTACGAGCAGTACTTC

clone_size: NA
j_call: TRBJ1-3
d_call: NA
v_call: TRBV9
cdr3_aa: CASSSRGFSGNTIYF
cdr3_nt: TGTGCCAGCAGCTCACGCGGGTTTTCAGGAAACACCATATATTTT

clone_size: NA
j_call: TRBJ2-7
d_call: TRBD1
v_call: TRBV6-5
cdr3_aa: CASSHRGASYEQYF
cdr3_nt: TGTGCCAGCAGCCACAGGGGCGCCTCCTACGAGCAGTACTTC

clone_size: NA
j_call: TRBJ1-1
d_call: NA
v_call: TRBV12-3/TRBV12-4
cdr3_aa: CASSPVRVTEAFF
cdr3_nt: TGTGCCAGCAGTCCAGTACGGGTTACTGAAGCTTTCTTT

clone_size: NA
j_call: TRBJ2-6
d_call: NA
v_call: TRBV29-1
cdr3_aa: CSVGGTFPGANVLTF
cdr3_nt: TGCAGCGTTGGAGGGACTTTCCCTGGGGCCAACGTCCTGACTTTC

clone_size: NA
j_call: TRBJ2-3
d_call: TRBD2
v_call: TRBV5-1
cdr3_aa: CASSLLAGVTDTQYF
cdr3_nt: TGCGCCAGCAGCTTACTAGCGGGAGTAACAGATACGCAGTATTTT

clone_size: NA
j_call: TRBJ1-2
d_call: TRBD1
v_call: TRBV7-2
cdr3_aa: CASSTDRAYGYTF
cdr3_nt: TGTGCCAGCAGCACGGACAGGGCCTATGGCTACACCTTC

clone_size: NA
j_call: TRBJ2-4
d_call: NA
v_call: TRBV5-1
cdr3_aa: CASSTRDSQKNIQYF
cdr3_nt: TGCGCCAGCAGCACGCGGGACTCCCAAAAAAACATTCAGTACTTC

clone_size: NA
j_call: TRBJ2-3
d_call: TRBD2
v_call: TRBV2
cdr3_aa: CASSPRGGARTDTQYF
cdr3_nt: TGTGCCAGCAGTCCTCGGGGAGGGGCGAGGACAGATACGCAGTATTTT

clone_size: NA
j_call: TRBJ1-3
d_call: NA
v_call: TRBV3-1/TRBV3-2
cdr3_aa: CASSQGDSGNTIYF
cdr3_nt: TGTGCCAGCAGCCAAGGAGACTCTGGAAACACCATATATTTT

clone_size: NA
j_call: TRBJ2-2
d_call: TRBD1
v_call: TRBV5-6
cdr3_aa: CASSRGTGGGTGELFF
cdr3_nt: TGTGCCAGCAGCCGAGGTACAGGGGGCGGCACCGGGGAGCTGTTTTTT

clone_size: NA
j_call: TRBJ1-1
d_call: NA
v_call: TRBV2
cdr3_aa: CASSTGGLATEAFF
cdr3_nt: TGTGCCAGCAGTACGGGGGGCTTGGCCACTGAAGCTTTCTTT

clone_size: NA
j_call: TRBJ1-5
d_call: TRBD1
v_call: TRBV7-2
cdr3_aa: CASSLGQGQGQPQHF
cdr3_nt: TGTGCCAGCAGCCTGGGACAGGGTCAGGGGCAGCCCCAGCATTTT

clone_size: NA
j_call: TRBJ2-7
d_call: TRBD1
v_call: TRBV7-6
cdr3_aa: CASSLDRGYEQYF
cdr3_nt: TGTGCCAGCAGCTTAGACAGGGGGTACGAGCAGTACTTC

clone_size: once
j_call: TRBJ1-5
d_call: NA
v_call: TRBV6-1
cdr3_aa: CASSEVGGYQPQHF
cdr3_nt: TGTGCCAGCAGTGAAGTGGGCGGGTATCAGCCCCAGCATTTT

clone_size: many
j_call: TRBJ1-5
d_call: TRBD1
v_call: TRBV24-1
cdr3_aa: CATSGAGTGANQPQHF
cdr3_nt: TGTGCCACCAGTGGGGCCGGGACAGGGGCGAATCAGCCCCAGCATTTT

clone_size: NA
j_call: TRBJ1-5
d_call: NA
v_call: TRBV7-9
cdr3_aa: CASSPGEGNQPQHF
cdr3_nt: TGTGCCAGCAGCCCAGGGGAAGGCAATCAGCCCCAGCATTTT

clone_size: NA
j_call: TRBJ1-3
d_call: TRBD1
v_call: TRBV11-3
cdr3_aa: CASSFGTGQGNTIYF
cdr3_nt: TGTGCCAGCAGCTTCGGGACAGGGCAGGGAAACACCATATATTTT

clone_size: NA
j_call: TRBJ1-2
d_call: TRBD1
v_call: TRBV5-6
cdr3_aa: CASSWGTGESYGYTF
cdr3_nt: TGTGCCAGCAGCTGGGGGACAGGGGAAAGCTATGGCTACACCTTC

clone_size: NA
j_call: TRBJ2-1
d_call: NA
v_call: TRBV28
cdr3_aa: CASRGQTSTHEQFF
cdr3_nt: TGTGCCAGCAGGGGACAAACAAGCACCCATGAGCAGTTCTTC

clone_size: NA
j_call: TRBJ2-1
d_call: TRBD2
v_call: TRBV4-3
cdr3_aa: CASSQEGLATNNEQFF
cdr3_nt: TGCGCCAGCAGCCAAGAGGGACTAGCGACGAACAATGAGCAGTTCTTC

clone_size: NA
j_call: TRBJ1-2
d_call: NA
v_call: TRBV6-1
cdr3_aa: CASSETEDYGYTF
cdr3_nt: TGTGCCAGCAGTGAAACAGAAGACTATGGCTACACCTTC

clone_size: NA
j_call: TRBJ1-3
d_call: NA
v_call: TRBV12-3/TRBV12-4
cdr3_aa: CASSTRGNTIYF
cdr3_nt: TGTGCCAGCAGCACGAGGGGAAACACCATATATTTT

clone_size: NA
j_call: TRBJ2-7
d_call: TRBD2
v_call: TRBV5-4
cdr3_aa: CASSRDYSSYEQYF
cdr3_nt: TGTGCCAGCAGTAGGGACTATTCTTCCTACGAGCAGTACTTC

clone_size: NA
j_call: TRBJ1-1
d_call: TRBD1
v_call: TRBV29-1
cdr3_aa: CSAHRGAETEAFF
cdr3_nt: TGCAGCGCTCACAGGGGCGCGGAGACTGAAGCTTTCTTT

clone_size: NA
j_call: TRBJ1-1
d_call: TRBD1
v_call: TRBV5-1
cdr3_aa: CASSLGAQGASTEAFF
cdr3_nt: TGCGCCAGCAGCTTGGGGGCCCAGGGGGCGAGCACTGAAGCTTTCTTT

clone_size: NA
j_call: TRBJ2-7
d_call: TRBD1
v_call: TRBV2
cdr3_aa: CASSPRTGVAYEQYF
cdr3_nt: TGTGCCAGCAGTCCCCGGACAGGGGTCGCCTACGAGCAGTACTTC

clone_size: once
j_call: TRBJ2-3
d_call: TRBD2
v_call: TRBV20-1
cdr3_aa: CSASFGGRADTQYF
cdr3_nt: TGCAGTGCTAGTTTCGGCGGGAGGGCAGATACGCAGTATTTT

clone_size: NA
j_call: TRBJ1-3
d_call: NA
v_call: TRBV15
cdr3_aa: CATSRDGGSGNTIYF
cdr3_nt: TGTGCCACCAGCAGAGACGGTGGCTCTGGAAACACCATATATTTT

clone_size: NA
j_call: TRBJ2-5
d_call: TRBD2
v_call: TRBV6-5
cdr3_aa: CASRSSGETQYF
cdr3_nt: TGTGCCAGCAGATCTAGCGGGGAGACCCAGTACTTC

clone_size: NA
j_call: TRBJ2-5
d_call: TRBD1
v_call: TRBV19
cdr3_aa: CASSPPPGQGASGIWETQYF
cdr3_nt: TGTGCCAGTAGTCCCCCACCCGGACAGGGGGCTAGCGGGATCTGGGAGACCCAGTACTTC

clone_size: NA
j_call: TRBJ1-1
d_call: NA
v_call: TRBV7-6
cdr3_aa: CASSSYRNTEAFF
cdr3_nt: TGTGCCAGCAGCTCATACAGGAACACTGAAGCTTTCTTT

clone_size: NA
j_call: TRBJ2-5
d_call: NA
v_call: TRBV11-2
cdr3_aa: CASSLGEYQETQYF
cdr3_nt: TGTGCCAGCAGCTTAGGGGAGTACCAAGAGACCCAGTACTTC

clone_size: NA
j_call: TRBJ1-1
d_call: NA
v_call: TRBV11-3
cdr3_aa: CASSLAGGEAFF
cdr3_nt: TGTGCCAGCAGCTTGGCCGGGGGGGAAGCTTTCTTT

clone_size: once
j_call: TRBJ2-2
d_call: TRBD2
v_call: TRBV11-3
cdr3_aa: CASSGTSGRTGELFF
cdr3_nt: TGTGCCAGCAGCGGGACTAGCGGGAGGACCGGGGAGCTGTTTTTT